This TCR beta chain was identified in a study of T cell responses to AZD1222 COVID-19 vaccine. Concerning this clone itself: Its antigen is still unknown.

Study outcomes and limitations: Seropositive at baseline were only six AZD1222 recipients. Unmutated variant regions are reportedly targeted by nearly half of spike-specific TCRs. Two AZD1222 doses significantly raised spike-specific TCR breadth and depth over controls.

Method: immunoSEQ multiplex PCR; TCRdb's copy keeps in-frame clones and lacks some. The repertoire holds 95,000 to 150,000 clones, more than 70% seen once, with roughly 1.6% in the top ten. Trimming shortened V by 0 bases and J by 0 bases, and 9 bases separated the two germline ends. Per germline, CDR1 SGDLS and CDR2 YYNGEE. CDR3 length equals 15 residues. The clonotype was recovered from an adult in good health. The sample here was peripheral blood, taken on day 0 of AZD1222 vaccination. This rearrangement joins TRBV9 to TRBJ1-1, with no clear D. CDR3 amino acids: CASSVGGQMNTEAFF. DNA for the CDR3: TGTGCCAGCAGCGTAGGTGGGCAGATGAACACTGAAGCTTTCTTT.